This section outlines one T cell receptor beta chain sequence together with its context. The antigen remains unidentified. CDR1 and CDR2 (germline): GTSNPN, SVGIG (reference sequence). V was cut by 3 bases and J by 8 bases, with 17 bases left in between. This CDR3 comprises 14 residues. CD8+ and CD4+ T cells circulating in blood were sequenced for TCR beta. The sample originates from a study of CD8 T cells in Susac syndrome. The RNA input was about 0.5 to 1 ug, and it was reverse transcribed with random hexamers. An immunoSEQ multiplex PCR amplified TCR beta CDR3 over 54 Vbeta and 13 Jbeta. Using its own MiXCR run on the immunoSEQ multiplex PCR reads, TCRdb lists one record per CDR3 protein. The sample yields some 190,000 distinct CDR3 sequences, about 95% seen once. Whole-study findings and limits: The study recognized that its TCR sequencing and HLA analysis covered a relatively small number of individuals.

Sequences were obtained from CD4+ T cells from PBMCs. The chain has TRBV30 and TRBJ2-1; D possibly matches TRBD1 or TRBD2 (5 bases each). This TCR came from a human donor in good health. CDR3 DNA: TGTGCCTGGAGCGAGGGGACCTGGTCCCATGAGCAGTTCTTC. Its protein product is CAWSEGTWSHEQFF.